This T cell receptor (beta chain) was recorded in a study of early T cells in non-severe SARS-CoV-2 infection. Study context: With bulk RNA from unsorted whole blood as input, sequencing yielded unpaired chains.

This CDR3 comprises 13 residues. Germline V CDR1 and CDR2: LNHDA, SQIVND (reference sequence). Deletions cut 6 bases from V and 1 base from J, with 8 bases between. MiXCR was run by TCRdb on the 5' RACE reads, yielding one entry per CDR3 protein. This sample yields tens of thousands of distinct CDR3 sequences, of which 6.1% are seen a single time; roughly an eighth belongs to the top ten. Ten or more counts support this clonotype. Sequenced sample: whole blood. V gene TRBV19 combines with J gene TRBJ2-3; D gene unclear. The TCR sequence derives from an adult who was a healthcare worker with PCR-confirmed SARS-CoV-2 infection or an uninfected control (not recorded which). The CDR3 DNA follows: TGTGCCAGTAGCGGCCAGGGCACAGATACGCAGTATTTT. It translates to CASSGQGTDTQYF.